The 26 T cell receptor beta chains in this list originate from one sample, sequenced in a study of T cell changes during pregnancy in multiple sclerosis. Repertoires were generated with immunoSEQ multiplex PCR, while TCRdb's copy carries only in-frame clones and drops some. The sample carries 55,000 to 70,000 clones, 70% to 90% recorded once. The source was peripheral blood, collected in the first trimester of pregnancy. The receptor source for this set is a female donor with multiple sclerosis, enrolled in a pregnancy study.

The chain has TRBV4-2 and TRBJ1-2, with 9 bases fitting TRBD1. Germline V lookup: CDR1 LGHNA, CDR2 YNFKEQ. After removal of 1 base from V and 7 bases from J, the junction contained 10 bases not matched to a gene. The CDR3 is made up of 16 amino acids. CDR3: CASSQAPTGGASGYTF. CDR3 sequence (DNA): TGTGCCAGCAGCCAAGCCCCCACAGGGGGCGCGAGTGGCTACACCTTC.

The CDR3 sequence is CAWSDPGPGGETQYF. The DNA of the CDR3 is TGTGCCTGGAGTGACCCCGGACCGGGAGGAGAGACCCAGTACTTC. This chain connects TRBV30 to TRBJ2-5; 7 nucleotides match TRBD2. With 1 base clipped from V and 4 bases from J, the junction kept 9 bases outside the gene matches. This CDR3 spans 15 amino acids. Germline V CDR1 and CDR2: GTSNPN, SVGIG (reference sequence). Full variable domain (outside the CDR3, taken from reference TRBV30 and TRBJ2-5): SQTIHQWPATLVQPVGSPLSLECTVEGTSNPNLYWYRQAAGRGLQLLFYSVGIGQISSEVPQNLSASRPQDRQFILSSKKLLLSDSGFYLCAWSDPGPGGETQYFGPGTRLLVL.

This chain joins TRBV27 and TRBJ2-5, with TRBD1 matching 10 bases. Germline assignment: CDR1 MNHEY and CDR2 SMNVEV (reference sequence). Trimming removed 5 bases from V and 5 bases from J; junction bases left unmatched: 8. There are 15 residues in the CDR3. Here the CDR3 DNA reads TGTGCCAGCAGTCAGGACAGGGGGGGTGAGGAGACCCAGTACTTC. It encodes CASSQDRGGEETQYF.

V and J are TRBV18 and TRBJ2-5; D is possibly TRBD2 (7 bases). The V and J ends lost 3 bases and 4 bases respectively, with 18 bases between them. This CDR3 spans 16 amino acids. Germline lookup yields CDR1 KGHSH and CDR2 LQKENI. Here the CDR3 DNA reads TGTGCCAGCTCACCTCCCGGCGGGGGCTGGACAGAGACCCAGTACTTC. It translates to CASSPPGGGWTETQYF.

This clone was counted once. The chain couples TRBV5-6 to TRBJ2-1, with D perhaps TRBD2 (5 bases). The V end was cut by 0 bases, the J end by 0 bases, with 10 bases between. Germline V gene data show CDR1 as SGHDT and CDR2 as YYEEEE. This CDR3 has 16 amino acids. The CDR3 DNA reads as TGTGCCAGCAGCTTGGTGTGGACTGACTCCTACAATGAGCAGTTCTTC. This encodes CASSLVWTDSYNEQFF.

This CDR3 reads CATGKGEWNTGELFF. CDR3 bases: TGTGCCACGGGGAAGGGGGAGTGGAACACCGGGGAGCTGTTTTTT. The gene calls are TRBV10-3 and TRBJ2-2; possibly TRBD1 for D (6 bases). The CDR3 totals 15 residues. V was clipped by 10 bases and J by 1 base, with 16 bases between them. Germline V gene sequence: CDR1 ENHRY, CDR2 SYGVKD.

This rearrangement joins TRBV5-1 to TRBJ2-1, with D possibly matching TRBD2 (6 bases). V lost 3 bases, J lost 5 bases, and 15 bases lay in between. CDR1 is SGHRS, CDR2 YFSETQ, per germline. CDR3 size: 15 residues. The CDR3 bases are TGCGCCAGCAGCTCAATAGCGGCATCGGACAATGAGCAGTTCTTC. Translation: CASSSIAASDNEQFF.

This clone was seen only a few times. This chain joins TRBV7-9 and TRBJ1-4; possibly TRBD1 for D (5 bases). CDR1 SEHNR and CDR2 FQNEAQ come from the germline V gene (reference sequence). Trimming removed 1 base at V and 8 bases at J, with 17 bases between. The CDR3 runs 16 residues. CDR3 protein: CASSLGFRGLEEKLFF. CDR3 bases: TGTGCCAGCAGCTTAGGATTTAGGGGCTTAGAGGAAAAACTGTTTTTT.

The gene calls are TRBV25-1 and TRBJ2-7; TRBD2 matches at 8 bases. V dropped 4 bases and J dropped 5; count of bases not matched to a gene: 7. This CDR3 is 14 amino acids long. In germline, CDR1 is MGHDK, CDR2 SYGVNS. CDR3 bases: TGTGCCAGCAGTGGAGAAGCGGGAGTCAACGAGCAGTACTTC. Protein product: CASSGEAGVNEQYF.

The chain couples TRBV5-4 to TRBJ1-4, with 9 positions matching TRBD1. With V trimmed by 3 bases and J by 1 base, 7 bases remained unmatched. The CDR3 is made up of 17 amino acids. CDR1 and CDR2 (germline): SGHNT, YYREEE (reference sequence). CDR3 protein: CASSSGTGRLTNEKLFF. The CDR3 coding sequence is TGTGCCAGCAGCTCCGGGACAGGGCGATTAACTAATGAAAAACTGTTTTTT.

This chain connects TRBV4-2 to TRBJ1-1; TRBD1 is a possible D gene (5 bases). The CDR3 totals 12 residues. Germline CDR1 LGHNA, CDR2 YNFKEQ. V lost 0 bases, J lost 8 bases, and 7 bases lay in between. Here the CDR3 DNA reads TGTGCCAGCAGCCAAGAGAACAGGGAAGCTTTCTTT. Amino acids: CASSQENREAFF.

The chain employs TRBV7-9 and TRBJ2-2; D possibly corresponds to TRBD2 (6 bases). V shed 1 base and J shed 1 base, with 10 bases lying between them. This CDR3 is built from 16 residues. CDR1 SEHNR and CDR2 FQNEAQ come from the germline V gene (reference sequence). The CDR3 spells CASSLVLALNTGELFF. CDR3 DNA sequence: TGTGCCAGCAGCTTAGTCCTAGCGCTGAACACCGGGGAGCTGTTTTTT.

The chain employs TRBV30 and TRBJ1-5; D gene unclear. Germline-derived CDR1 and CDR2 are GTSNPN and SVGIG (reference sequence). The CDR3 length is 13 residues. The V and J ends lost 0 bases and 4 bases respectively, with 7 bases between them. The CDR3 sequence is CAWSVRVNQPQHF. CDR3 nucleotides: TGTGCCTGGAGTGTACGGGTGAATCAGCCCCAGCATTTT.

For the CDR3, the DNA is TGTGCCAGCAGCTTACTACAGAGGGATGAAGCTTTCTTT. This translates into CASSLLQRDEAFF. This chain joins TRBV13 and TRBJ1-1; no firm D call. The germline V gene encodes CDR1 PRHDT and CDR2 FYEKMQ (reference sequence). Trimming removed 2 bases at V and 7 bases at J, with 11 bases between. This CDR3 is built from 13 residues. Based on the CDR3 plus reference TRBV13 and TRBJ1-1, the full variable domain is AAGVIQSPRHLIKEKRETATLKCYPIPRHDTVYWYQQGPGQDPQFLISFYEKMQSDKGSIPDRFSAQQFSDYHSELNMSSLELGDSALYFCASSLLQRDEAFFGQGTRLTVV.

This clone was seen a handful of times. The gene calls are TRBV30 and TRBJ1-5; TRBD1 might be the D (5 bases). Trimming removed 4 bases from V and 1 base from J, with 8 bases in between. In germline, CDR1 is GTSNPN, CDR2 SVGIG (reference sequence). This CDR3 contains 13 residues. The chain's CDR3 is CAWTDSSNQPQHF. CDR3 DNA sequence: TGTGCCTGGACCGACAGCAGCAATCAGCCCCAGCATTTT.

This chain joins TRBV6-5 and TRBJ2-2; TRBD2 is a possible D gene (6 bases). V was trimmed by 6 bases and J by 4 bases, leaving 15 bases between them. The CDR3 runs 15 residues. Germline CDR1 is MNHEY and CDR2 is SVGAGI. The chain's CDR3 is CASRGMEGFTGELFF. CDR3 DNA sequence: TGTGCCAGCAGGGGAATGGAGGGATTCACCGGGGAGCTGTTTTTT.

The genes are TRBV19 and TRBJ2-4; D unclear. Germline-derived CDR1 and CDR2 are LNHDA and SQIVND (reference sequence). The length of the CDR3 is 17 residues. The V end was cut by 3 bases, the J end by 0 bases, with 15 bases between. The CDR3 spells CASSITPTVIAKNIQYF. The DNA for the CDR3 is TGTGCCAGTAGTATTACCCCCACAGTCATAGCCAAAAACATTCAGTACTTC.

The V gene is TRBV27, the J gene TRBJ1-5, with 8 bases aligning to TRBD1. Germline V gives CDR1 MNHEY, CDR2 SMNVEV (reference sequence). The ends lost 4 bases at V and 7 bases at J; junction bases unmatched: 3. This CDR3 region has 13 residues. CDR3 protein: CASSSGGAQPQHF. The CDR3 coding sequence is TGTGCCAGCAGTTCAGGGGGCGCGCAGCCCCAGCATTTT.

The rearrangement links TRBV5-1 to TRBJ2-4; 7 bases align to TRBD1. CDR1 SGHRS and CDR2 YFSETQ come from the germline V gene. The CDR3 is 14 residues long. V lost 4 bases and J lost 4; bases outside the gene matches: 5. CDR3 sequence reads: CASSPGTEKNIQYF. CDR3 bases: TGCGCCAGCAGCCCGGGGACAGAAAAAAACATTCAGTACTTC.

This clone came up once. The chain carries TRBV5-4 and TRBJ1-2; D possibly corresponds to TRBD1 (5 bases). The V end lost 4 bases, the J end lost 6 bases, and 19 bases lay between the germline ends. The CDR3 sequence is 15 residues long. Germline V gene lookup returns CDR1 SGHNT and CDR2 YYREEE (reference sequence). As DNA, the CDR3 is TGTGCCAGCAGCCCCTCCCAGGGTAGTACAAATGGCTACACCTTC. Translation: CASSPSQGSTNGYTF.

The V and J genes are TRBV2 and TRBJ2-7, with 11 bases matching TRBD1. The trim removed 4 bases at V and 6 bases at J, leaving 5 bases unmatched. Germline V gene lookup returns CDR1 SNHLY and CDR2 FYNNEI. The CDR3 has 14 amino acids. As DNA, the CDR3 is TGTGCCAGCAGTGGGGGACAGGGGGGAGTCGAGCAGTACTTC. Protein product: CASSGGQGGVEQYF.

This chain uses TRBV19 with TRBJ1-6; 9 bases match TRBD1. With 8 bases clipped from V and 9 bases from J, the junction kept 11 bases outside the gene matches. This CDR3 region has 15 residues. The germline V gene encodes CDR1 LNHDA and CDR2 SQIVND (reference sequence). The CDR3 DNA follows: TGTGCCAGTCATAAAGGACAGGGGAGTTTTTCACCCCTCCACTTT. It translates to CASHKGQGSFSPLHF.

In its sample, this clone was seen a few times. The rearrangement joins TRBV2 to TRBJ1-1; 10 bases fit TRBD1. Germline V gives CDR1 SNHLY, CDR2 FYNNEI. The CDR3 runs 12 residues. V was clipped by 6 bases and J by 7 bases; unmatched bases: 2. This CDR3 is CASRGQGIEAFF. The CDR3 DNA follows: TGTGCCAGCAGGGGACAGGGGATTGAAGCTTTCTTT.

V and J are TRBV7-9 and TRBJ1-1, with 8 bases aligning to TRBD1. This CDR3 spans 13 amino acids. Germline V gives CDR1 SEHNR, CDR2 FQNEAQ (reference sequence). V lost 7 bases, J lost 9 bases, and 10 bases stayed unmatched. CDR3 in DNA: TGTGCCAGCAACGACAGGGGTAGATTCAAAGCTTTCTTT. It specifies CASNDRGRFKAFF.

The sample holds one count of this clone. The chain is built from TRBV6-4 and TRBJ1-2; D is possibly TRBD1 (6 bases). The CDR3 runs to 14 residues. Deletions cut 2 bases from V and 8 bases from J, with 15 bases between. Germline CDR1 MRHNA, CDR2 SNTAGT. CDR3 DNA sequence: TGTGCCAGCAGTGACGAACAGGGAAGGGACGGCTACACCTTC. Residues: CASSDEQGRDGYTF.

The chain uses TRBV6-5 and TRBJ2-2, with D possibly being TRBD2 (6 bases). The CDR3 is 14 amino acids. CDR1 MNHEY and CDR2 SVGAGI come from the germline V gene. The ends were cut back, 5 bases at V and 4 bases at J, with 11 bases in the middle. The CDR3 DNA follows: TGTGCCAGCAGTGTCGGGACTTCCACCGGGGAGCTGTTTTTT. Protein sequence: CASSVGTSTGELFF.